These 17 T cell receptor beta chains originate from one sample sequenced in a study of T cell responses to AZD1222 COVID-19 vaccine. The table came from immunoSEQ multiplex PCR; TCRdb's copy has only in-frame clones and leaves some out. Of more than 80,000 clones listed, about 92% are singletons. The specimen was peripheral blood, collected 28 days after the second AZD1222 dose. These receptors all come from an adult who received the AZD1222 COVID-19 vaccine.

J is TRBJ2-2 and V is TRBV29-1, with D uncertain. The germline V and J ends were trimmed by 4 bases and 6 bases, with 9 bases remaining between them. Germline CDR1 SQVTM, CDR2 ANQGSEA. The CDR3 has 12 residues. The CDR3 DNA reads TGCAGCGTTGGATTGGCTTCCGGGGAGCTGTTTTTT. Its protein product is CSVGLASGELFF.

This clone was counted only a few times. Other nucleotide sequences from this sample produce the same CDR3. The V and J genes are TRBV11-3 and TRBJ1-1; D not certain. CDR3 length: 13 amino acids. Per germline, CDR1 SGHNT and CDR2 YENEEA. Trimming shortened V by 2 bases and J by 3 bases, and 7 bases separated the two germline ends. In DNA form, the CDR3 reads TGTGCCAGCAGCTTATCAAGTTACACTGAAGCTTTCTTT. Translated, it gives CASSLSSYTEAFF.

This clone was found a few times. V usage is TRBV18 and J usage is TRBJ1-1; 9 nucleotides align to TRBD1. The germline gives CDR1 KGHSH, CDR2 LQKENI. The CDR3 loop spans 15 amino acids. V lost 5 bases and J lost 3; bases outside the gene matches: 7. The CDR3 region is CASSWGQGKDTEAFF. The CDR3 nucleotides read TGTGCCAGCTCATGGGGACAGGGAAAGGACACTGAAGCTTTCTTT.

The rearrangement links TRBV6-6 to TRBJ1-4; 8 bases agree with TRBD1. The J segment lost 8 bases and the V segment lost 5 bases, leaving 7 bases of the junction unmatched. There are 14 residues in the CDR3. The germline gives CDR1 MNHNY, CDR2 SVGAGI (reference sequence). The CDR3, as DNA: TGTGCCAGCAGTACCCCACAGGGGGTAGAAAAACTGTTTTTT. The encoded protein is CASSTPQGVEKLFF.

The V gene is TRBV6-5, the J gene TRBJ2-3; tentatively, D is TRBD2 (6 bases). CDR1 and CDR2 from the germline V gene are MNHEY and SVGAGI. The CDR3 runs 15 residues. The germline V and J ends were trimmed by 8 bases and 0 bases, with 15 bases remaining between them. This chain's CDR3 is CASSYGGGSTDTQYF. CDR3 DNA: TGTGCCAGCTCCTACGGGGGTGGCAGCACAGATACGCAGTATTTT.

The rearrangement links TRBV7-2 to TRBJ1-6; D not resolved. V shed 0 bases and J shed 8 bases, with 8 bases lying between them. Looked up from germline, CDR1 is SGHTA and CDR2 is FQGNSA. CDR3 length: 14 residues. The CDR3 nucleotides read TGTGCCAGCAGCTTAGCTACGGGGTATTCACCCCTCCACTTT. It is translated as CASSLATGYSPLHF. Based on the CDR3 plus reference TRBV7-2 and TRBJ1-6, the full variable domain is GAGVSQSPSNKVTEKGKDVELRCDPISGHTALYWYRQSLGQGLEFLIYFQGNSAPDKSGLPSDRFSAERTGGSVSTLTIQRTQQEDSAVYLCASSLATGYSPLHFGNGTRLTVT.

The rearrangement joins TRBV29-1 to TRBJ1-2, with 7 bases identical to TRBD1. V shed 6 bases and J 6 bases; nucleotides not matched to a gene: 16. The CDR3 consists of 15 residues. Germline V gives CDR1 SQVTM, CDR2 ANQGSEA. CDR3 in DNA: TGCAGCGTCGGCCGCCCCCAACAGGGGAAAGATGGCTACACCTTC. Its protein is CSVGRPQQGKDGYTF.

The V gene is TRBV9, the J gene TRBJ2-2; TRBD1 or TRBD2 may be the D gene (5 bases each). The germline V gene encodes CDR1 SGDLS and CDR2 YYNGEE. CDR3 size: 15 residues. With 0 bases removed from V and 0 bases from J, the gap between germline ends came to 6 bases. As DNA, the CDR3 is TGTGCCAGCAGCGTAGGGGACCCGAACACCGGGGAGCTGTTTTTT. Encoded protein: CASSVGDPNTGELFF.

The CDR3 is CASSYSAGPYGYTF. CDR3 coding DNA: TGTGCCAGCAGTTACTCGGCAGGCCCCTATGGCTACACCTTC. This chain joins TRBV6-2 or TRBV6-3 and TRBJ1-2; no clear D gene. The CDR3 is 14 residues long. Germline V gene lookup returns CDR1 MNHEY and CDR2 SVGEGT. The ends were cut back, 0 bases at V and 4 bases at J, with 9 bases in the middle.

Here the CDR3 reads CASSQERGFSGNTIYF. The CDR3 DNA is TGTGCCAGCAGCCAAGAGCGGGGCTTCTCTGGAAACACCATATATTTT. V usage is TRBV14 and J usage is TRBJ1-3; D is perhaps TRBD1 (5 bases). CDR3 length: 16 residues. The germline gives CDR1 SGHDN, CDR2 FVKESK. Deletions cut 0 bases from V and 0 bases from J, with 9 bases between.

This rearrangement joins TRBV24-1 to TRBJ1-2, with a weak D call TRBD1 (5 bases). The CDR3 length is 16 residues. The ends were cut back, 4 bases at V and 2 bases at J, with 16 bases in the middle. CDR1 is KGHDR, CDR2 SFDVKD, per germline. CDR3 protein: CATSDPADGDNYGYTF. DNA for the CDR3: TGTGCCACCAGTGACCCAGCCGACGGGGACAACTATGGCTACACCTTC.

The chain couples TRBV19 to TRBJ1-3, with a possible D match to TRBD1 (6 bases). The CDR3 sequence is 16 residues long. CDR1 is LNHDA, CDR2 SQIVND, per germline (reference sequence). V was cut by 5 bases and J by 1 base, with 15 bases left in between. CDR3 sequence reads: CASSPKQGVSGNTIYF. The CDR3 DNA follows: TGTGCCAGTAGTCCGAAACAGGGAGTATCTGGAAACACCATATATTTT.

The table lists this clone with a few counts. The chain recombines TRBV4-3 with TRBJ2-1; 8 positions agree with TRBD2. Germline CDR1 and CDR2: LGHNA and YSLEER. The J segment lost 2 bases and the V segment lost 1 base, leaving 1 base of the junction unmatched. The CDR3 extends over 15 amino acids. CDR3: CASSQGGGTYNEQFF. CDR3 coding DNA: TGCGCCAGCAGCCAAGGCGGGGGGACCTACAATGAGCAGTTCTTC.

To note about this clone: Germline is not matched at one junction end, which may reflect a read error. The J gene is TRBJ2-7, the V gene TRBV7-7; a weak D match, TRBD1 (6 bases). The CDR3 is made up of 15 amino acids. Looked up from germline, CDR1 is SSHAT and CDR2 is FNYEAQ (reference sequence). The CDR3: CASSLETGSSYEQYF. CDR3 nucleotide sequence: TGTGCTAGCAGCTTAGAAACAGGGAGCTCCTACGAGCAGTACTTC.

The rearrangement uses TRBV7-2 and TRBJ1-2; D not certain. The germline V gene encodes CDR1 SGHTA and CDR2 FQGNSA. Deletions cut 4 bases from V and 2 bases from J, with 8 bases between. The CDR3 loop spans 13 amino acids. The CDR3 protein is CASSSGSNYGYTF. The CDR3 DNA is TGTGCCAGCAGCTCCGGGTCCAACTATGGCTACACCTTC.

The CDR3, as DNA: TGTGCCAGCAGTTTCGAAGGGACAGTCGACACAGATACGCAGTATTTT. Protein sequence: CASSFEGTVDTDTQYF. V gene TRBV6-2 or TRBV6-3 combines with J gene TRBJ2-3, with 7 bases that match TRBD1. CDR3 length: 16 residues. Trimming at V came to 4 bases and at J to 2 bases, leaving 9 bases not matched to a gene. Germline CDR1 MNHEY, CDR2 SVGEGT.

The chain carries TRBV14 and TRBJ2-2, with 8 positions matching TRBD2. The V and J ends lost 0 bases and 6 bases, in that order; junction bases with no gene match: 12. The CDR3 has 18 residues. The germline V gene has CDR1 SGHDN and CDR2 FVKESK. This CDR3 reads CASSQETGRLAGPGELFF. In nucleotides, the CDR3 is TGTGCCAGCAGCCAAGAAACCGGGAGGCTAGCGGGCCCCGGGGAGCTGTTTTTT.